The rows below give T cell receptor beta chains drawn from one sample of a study of T cell responses to AZD1222 COVID-19 vaccine. Generated by immunoSEQ multiplex PCR, the TCRdb table keeps only in-frame clones and is missing some. Of around 200,000 clones in the sample, roughly 94% were seen once. Sequenced here: peripheral blood, sampled 28 days after the second AZD1222 dose. The receptors here all came from an adult who received the AZD1222 COVID-19 vaccine. Each CDR3 is given with its conserved first and last residue. The D gene is left open where the match is weak. Only some rows state a clone size, as once, few, many or a class for expanded clones.

v_call	d_call	cdr3_length	clone_size	j_call	cdr3_aa	cdr3_nt
TRBV19	TRBD1	13	few	TRBJ2-3	CASSITGADTQYF	TGTGCCAGTAGTATCACAGGGGCAGATACGCAGTATTTT
TRBV7-9	TRBD2	15	NA	TRBJ2-7	CASSPSSGRRYEQYF	TGTGCCAGCAGCCCATCTAGCGGGAGACGGTACGAGCAGTACTTC
TRBV2	NA	15	NA	TRBJ2-2	CASSERWGLIGELFF	TGTGCCAGCAGTGAACGGTGGGGATTAATCGGGGAGCTGTTTTTT
TRBV11-3	NA	14	once	TRBJ1-6	CASSSGTSNSPLHF	TGTGCCAGCAGCTCCGGGACATCGAATTCACCCCTCCACTTT
TRBV19	TRBD1	15	NA	TRBJ1-5	CASTGGPGSNQPQHF	TGTGCCAGCACAGGGGGCCCGGGGAGCAATCAGCCCCAGCATTTT
TRBV7-2	NA	13	NA	TRBJ1-1	CASSLARVAEAFF	TGTGCCAGCAGCTTAGCTAGGGTGGCTGAAGCTTTCTTT
TRBV7-9	NA	16	NA	TRBJ1-5	CASSLSQGMDNQPQHF	TGTGCCAGCAGCTTAAGTCAGGGGATGGACAATCAGCCCCAGCATTTT
TRBV11-2	NA	15	NA	TRBJ1-1	CASSFQTVMNTEAFF	TGTGCCAGCAGCTTCCAGACGGTGATGAACACTGAAGCTTTCTTT
TRBV2	NA	10	NA	TRBJ2-5	CASRGETQYF	TGTGCCAGCAGAGGAGAGACCCAGTACTTC
TRBV27	NA	15	NA	TRBJ2-7	CASSPFFSSSYEQYF	TGTGCCAGCAGTCCTTTTTTCTCTAGCTCCTACGAGCAGTACTTC
TRBV5-1	NA	15	NA	TRBJ1-3	CASSHLGATGNTIYF	TGCGCCAGCAGCCACCTCGGAGCAACTGGAAACACCATATATTTT
TRBV5-5	TRBD2	16	NA	TRBJ2-2	CASSLLSGGNTGELFF	TGTGCCAGCAGCTTATTAAGCGGGGGCAACACCGGGGAGCTGTTTTTT
TRBV7-2	TRBD2	17	once	TRBJ2-2	CASSLRWRGGRTGELFF	TGTGCCAGCAGCTTACGTTGGCGCGGGGGGCGGACGGGGGAGCTGTTTTTT
TRBV19	TRBD1	14	NA	TRBJ1-1	CASSGRTGRTEAFF	TGTGCCAGTAGTGGAAGGACAGGGCGGACTGAAGCTTTCTTT
TRBV5-1	TRBD2	14	NA	TRBJ2-1	CASSLAGAVNEQFF	TGCGCCAGCAGCTTAGCGGGAGCTGTCAATGAGCAGTTCTTC